This T cell receptor (beta chain) appears in the sequencing data of a study of blood T cell repertoires in COVID-19. Study in general: From T cells, B-cell-depleted T cells, or PBMCs came the material, which was cDNA or gDNA.

Original handling: From reference gene primer amplification, estimates of nucleated cell counts were derived. Profiling relied on immunoSEQ multiplex PCR, and the TCRdb table lists in-frame clones only, not all of them. V and J calls and clone size are those listed in that table; D and trimming were worked out from the DNA. Of 250,000 to 350,000 clones in the sample, about four fifths were seen once. Per germline, CDR1 MDHEN and CDR2 SYDVKM. V lost 5 bases, J lost 4 bases, and 6 bases stayed unmatched. This CDR3 spans 15 amino acids. The clonotype originates from a human donor with COVID-19, enrolled during active disease. The donor label of this sample is uncertain. Sequencing input: peripheral blood. The J gene is TRBJ2-3, the V gene TRBV28; 10 bases are a match to TRBD1. CDR3 coding DNA: TGTGCCAGCAGTCCCGACAGGGGGCGGGCAGATACGCAGTATTTT. Encoded protein: CASSPDRGRADTQYF.